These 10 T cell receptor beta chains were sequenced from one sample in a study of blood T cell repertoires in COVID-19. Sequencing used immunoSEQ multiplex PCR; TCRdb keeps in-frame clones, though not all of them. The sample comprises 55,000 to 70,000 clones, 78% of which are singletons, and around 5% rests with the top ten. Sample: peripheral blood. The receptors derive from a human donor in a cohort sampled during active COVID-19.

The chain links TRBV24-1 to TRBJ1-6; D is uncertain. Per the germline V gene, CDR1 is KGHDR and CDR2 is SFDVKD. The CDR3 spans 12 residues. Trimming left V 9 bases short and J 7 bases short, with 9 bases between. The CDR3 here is CATPTPNSPLHF. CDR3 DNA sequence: TGTGCCACCCCGACTCCCAATTCACCCCTCCACTTT.

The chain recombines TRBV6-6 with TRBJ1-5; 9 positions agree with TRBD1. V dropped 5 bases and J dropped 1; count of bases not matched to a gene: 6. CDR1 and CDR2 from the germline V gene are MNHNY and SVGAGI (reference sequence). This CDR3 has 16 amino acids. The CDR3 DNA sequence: TGTGCCAGCAGTCCGGCCGGGACAGGGAGCAATCAGCCCCAGCATTTT. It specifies CASSPAGTGSNQPQHF.

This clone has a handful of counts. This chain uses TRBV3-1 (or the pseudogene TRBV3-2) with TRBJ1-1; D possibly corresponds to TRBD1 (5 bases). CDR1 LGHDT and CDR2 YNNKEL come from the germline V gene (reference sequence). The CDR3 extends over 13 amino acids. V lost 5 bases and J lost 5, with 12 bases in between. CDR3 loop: CASSGAFETEAFF. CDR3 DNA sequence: TGTGCCAGCAGCGGGGCTTTCGAGACTGAAGCTTTCTTT.

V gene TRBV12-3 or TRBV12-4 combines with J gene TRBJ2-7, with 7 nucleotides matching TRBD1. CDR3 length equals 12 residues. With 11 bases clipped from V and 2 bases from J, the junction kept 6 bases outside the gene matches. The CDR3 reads CACRDRTYEQYF. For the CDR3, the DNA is TGTGCCTGCCGGGACAGAACCTACGAGCAGTACTTC.

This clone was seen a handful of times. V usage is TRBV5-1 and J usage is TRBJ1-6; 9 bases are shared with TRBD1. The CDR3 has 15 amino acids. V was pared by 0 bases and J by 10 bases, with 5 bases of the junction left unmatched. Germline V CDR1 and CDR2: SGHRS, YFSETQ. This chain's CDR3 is CASSLGGTGRSPLHF. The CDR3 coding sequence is TGCGCCAGCAGCTTGGGGGGGACAGGGAGATCACCCCTCCACTTT.

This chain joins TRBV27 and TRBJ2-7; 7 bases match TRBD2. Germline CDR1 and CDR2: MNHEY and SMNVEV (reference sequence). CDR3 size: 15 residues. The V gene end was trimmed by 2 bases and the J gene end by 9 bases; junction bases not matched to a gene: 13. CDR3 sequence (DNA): TGTGCCAGCAGTTTAGGGCAGCCCAATTGGGGGGGGCAGTACTTC. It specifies CASSLGQPNWGGQYF.

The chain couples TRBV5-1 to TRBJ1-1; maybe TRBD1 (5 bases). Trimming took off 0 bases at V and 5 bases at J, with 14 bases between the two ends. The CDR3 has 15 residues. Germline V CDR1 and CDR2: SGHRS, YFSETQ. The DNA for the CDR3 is TGCGCCAGCAGCTTGGGGGACGGAGGGGCGACTGAAGCTTTCTTT. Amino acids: CASSLGDGGATEAFF. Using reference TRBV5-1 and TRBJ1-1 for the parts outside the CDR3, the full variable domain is KAGVTQTPRYLIKTRGQQVTLSCSPISGHRSVSWYQQTPGQGLQFLFEYFSETQRNKGNFPGRFSGRQFSNSRSEMNVSTLELGDSALYLCASSLGDGGATEAFFGQGTRLTVV.

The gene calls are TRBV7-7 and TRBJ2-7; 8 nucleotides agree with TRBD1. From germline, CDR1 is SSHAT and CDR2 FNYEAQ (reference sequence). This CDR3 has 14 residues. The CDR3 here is CVSSGETGVYEQYF. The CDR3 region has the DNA TGTGTTTCCTCCGGGGAGACAGGGGTCTACGAGCAGTACTTC. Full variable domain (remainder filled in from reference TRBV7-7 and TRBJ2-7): GAGVSQSPRYKVTKRGQDVTLRCDPISSHATLYWYQQALGQGPEFLTYFNYEAQPDKSGLPSDRFSAERPEGSISTLTIQRTEQRDSAMYRCVSSGETGVYEQYFGPGTRLTVT.

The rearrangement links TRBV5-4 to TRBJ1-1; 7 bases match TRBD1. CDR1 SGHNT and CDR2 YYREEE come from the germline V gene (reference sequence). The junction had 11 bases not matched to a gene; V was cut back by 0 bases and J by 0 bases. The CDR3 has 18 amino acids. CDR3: CASSLDRGTVFMNTEAFF. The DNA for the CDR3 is TGTGCCAGCAGCTTGGATCGAGGGACAGTGTTCATGAACACTGAAGCTTTCTTT.

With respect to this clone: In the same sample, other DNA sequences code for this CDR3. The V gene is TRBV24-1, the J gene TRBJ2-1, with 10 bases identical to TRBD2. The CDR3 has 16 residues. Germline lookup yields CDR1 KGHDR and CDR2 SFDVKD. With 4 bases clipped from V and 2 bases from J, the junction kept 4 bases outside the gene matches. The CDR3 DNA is TGTGCCACCAGTGACTCGCTAGCGGGAGCCTACAATGAGCAGTTCTTC. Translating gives CATSDSLAGAYNEQFF.